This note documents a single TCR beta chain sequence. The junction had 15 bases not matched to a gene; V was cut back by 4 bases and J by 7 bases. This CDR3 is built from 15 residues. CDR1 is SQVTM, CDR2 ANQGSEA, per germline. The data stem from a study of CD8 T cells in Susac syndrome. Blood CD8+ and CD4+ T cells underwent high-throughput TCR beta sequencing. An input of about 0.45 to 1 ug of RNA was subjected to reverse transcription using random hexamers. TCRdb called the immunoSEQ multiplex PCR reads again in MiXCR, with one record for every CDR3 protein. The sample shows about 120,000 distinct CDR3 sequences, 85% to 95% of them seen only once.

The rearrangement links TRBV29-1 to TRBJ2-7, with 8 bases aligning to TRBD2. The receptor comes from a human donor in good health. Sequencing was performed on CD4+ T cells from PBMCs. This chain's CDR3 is CSVAFGAGGLGEQYF. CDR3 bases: TGCAGCGTTGCCTTTGGGGCGGGAGGTCTGGGGGAGCAGTACTTC.